The 13 T cell receptor beta chains below come from one sample, sequenced in a study of T-cell memory formation after mild COVID-19. MiXCR was run by TCRdb on the 5' RACE reads, yielding one entry per CDR3 protein. This sample has under 200,000 distinct CDR3 sequences, with under 15% found just once. The sequenced sample was PBMCs or a T cell subset sorted from them (not recorded which). These receptors came from a man younger than 30 who had mild COVID-19 (a few samples of this study predate the infection). Cell type and time point are not known.

This clonotype was counted a few times. The rearrangement links TRBV5-1 to TRBJ2-7; possible D gene TRBD1, 6 bases. The CDR3 loop spans 15 amino acids. Germline V lookup: CDR1 SGHRS, CDR2 YFSETQ. Trimming took 0 bases from V and 0 from J, leaving 10 bases between them. CDR3 DNA sequence: TGCGCCAGCAGCTTGGCGGGACACGGCTCCTACGAGCAGTACTTC. Translation gives CASSLAGHGSYEQYF. Filled out from reference TRBV5-1 and TRBJ2-7, the complete variable domain reads KAGVTQTPRYLIKTRGQQVTLSCSPISGHRSVSWYQQTPGQGLQFLFEYFSETQRNKGNFPGRFSGRQFSNSRSEMNVSTLELGDSALYLCASSLAGHGSYEQYFGPGTRLTVT.

The chain combines TRBV27 with TRBJ2-7; possibly TRBD1 for D (6 bases). The CDR3 covers 15 residues. Germline CDR1 is MNHEY and CDR2 is SMNVEV (reference sequence). Trimming pared 2 bases from V and 3 bases from J, leaving 14 bases between. Here the CDR3 reads CASSLGSRGDYEQYF. CDR3 nucleotides: TGTGCCAGCAGTTTAGGTAGCAGGGGAGACTACGAGCAGTACTTC.

The chain has TRBV5-5 and TRBJ2-7; the D is unclear. The CDR3 contains 15 residues. V lost 3 bases to trimming and J lost 2 bases, with 15 bases between them. CDR1 and CDR2 (germline): SGHKS, YYEKEE (reference sequence). This chain's CDR3 is CASSWTVDVAYEQYF. CDR3 coding DNA: TGTGCCAGCAGCTGGACCGTGGACGTCGCCTACGAGCAGTACTTC.

The chain combines TRBV29-1 with TRBJ2-1, with 10 bases fitting TRBD2. Trimming took 8 bases from V and 4 from J; bases not matched to a gene: 11. Germline V gene sequence: CDR1 SQVTM, CDR2 ANQGSEA. The CDR3 is 15 residues long. The CDR3 bases are TGCAGCTCTTGCCCCTTAGCGGGGGGTTACAATGAGCAGTTCTTC. Protein: CSSCPLAGGYNEQFF.

This clonotype was seen a handful of times. The gene calls are TRBV11-3 and TRBJ2-7; D ambiguous. This CDR3 region has 13 residues. Between the trimmed V and J ends, which lost 5 bases and 3 bases, there was a span of 11 bases. The germline V gene encodes CDR1 SGHNT and CDR2 YENEEA. CDR3 amino acids: CASSEGEVYEQYF. CDR3 DNA sequence: TGTGCCAGCAGCGAAGGAGAAGTCTACGAGCAGTACTTC.

In its sample, this clonotype was seen many times. The V gene is TRBV7-2, the J gene TRBJ2-6; D remains unclear. This CDR3 has 15 residues. Germline lookup yields CDR1 SGHTA and CDR2 FQGNSA. V lost 3 bases and J lost 2, with 8 bases in between. The DNA of the CDR3 is TGTGCCAGCAGCTTTTTAGGGACTGGGGCCAACGTCCTGACTTTC. Residues: CASSFLGTGANVLTF.

V is TRBV5-1 and J is TRBJ1-1, with D unclear. CDR1 and CDR2 from the germline V gene are SGHRS and YFSETQ. The CDR3 totals 15 residues. Trimming removed 0 bases at V and 5 bases at J, with 14 bases between. Written as DNA, the CDR3 is TGCGCCAGCAGCTTGGGGCAGGTAATAGGGACTGAAGCTTTCTTT. Translating it yields CASSLGQVIGTEAFF.

The gene calls are TRBV3-1 and TRBJ2-4, with D unclear. In germline, CDR1 is LGHDT, CDR2 YNNKEL (reference sequence). This CDR3 comprises 13 residues. The germline V and J ends were trimmed by 3 bases and 8 bases, with 11 bases remaining between them. The CDR3 DNA follows: TGTGCCAGCAGCCAGACCCCCATGGACATTCAGTACTTC. Protein product: CASSQTPMDIQYF.

The sample holds many counts of this clonotype. The chain has TRBV5-1 and TRBJ2-1; TRBD2 matches 8 bases. V gave up 1 base and J gave up 9 bases; unmatched junction bases: 12. Germline V gene data show CDR1 as SGHRS and CDR2 as YFSETQ. The CDR3 has 16 residues. The CDR3 DNA sequence: TGCGCCAGCAGCTTGAGGTCGGGGGGGGCCGTTGGTGAGCAGTTCTTC. This translates into CASSLRSGGAVGEQFF.

The sample holds many counts of this clonotype. The chain links TRBV5-1 to TRBJ2-1; the D is unclear. Germline V gives CDR1 SGHRS, CDR2 YFSETQ. V lost 4 bases and J 3 bases, leaving 17 bases between the germline ends. This CDR3 has 16 amino acids. The DNA for the CDR3 is TGCGCCAGCAGCCGAACCTCGGTCGGAGACTACAATGAGCAGTTCTTC. Its translation: CASSRTSVGDYNEQFF.

The rearrangement links TRBV7-6 to TRBJ2-1; D is unclear. This CDR3 has 16 amino acids. The germline V gene has CDR1 SGHVS and CDR2 FNYEAQ. V shed 0 bases and J shed 0 bases, with 9 bases lying between them. The CDR3 DNA reads TGTGCCAGCAGCTTAGCGTCCTTAAGCTCCTACAATGAGCAGTTCTTC. This codes for CASSLASLSSYNEQFF.

The chain uses TRBV6-2 or TRBV6-3 and TRBJ1-5; the match to TRBD1 covers 9 bases. Germline-derived CDR1 and CDR2 are MNHEY and SVGEGT. The CDR3 consists of 15 residues. The J segment lost 2 bases and the V segment lost 8 bases, leaving 7 bases of the junction unmatched. This CDR3 is CASEERTGGNQPQHF. The CDR3 nucleotides are TGTGCCAGCGAGGAGAGGACAGGGGGCAATCAGCCCCAGCATTTT.

This clonotype was detected only a few times. The chain couples TRBV11-2 to TRBJ2-5; D unclear. V lost 3 bases to trimming and J lost 9 bases, with 11 bases between them. CDR1 SGHAT and CDR2 FQNNGV come from the germline V gene. The CDR3 is made up of 12 amino acids. CDR3 coding DNA: TGTGCCAGCAGCTTCATCAGTTCGGCCCAGTACTTC. It specifies CASSFISSAQYF.